This is a list of T cell receptor beta chains from one sample in a study of cytomegalovirus exposure and HLA in healthy donors. Repertoires were generated with immunoSEQ multiplex PCR, while TCRdb's copy carries only in-frame clones and drops some. The sample holds about 170,000 clones, less than 80% seen once. The sequencing sample was made of PBMCs. The receptors stem from a female donor in good health and CMV-seronegative. CDR3s include the opening cysteine and the closing phenylalanine or tryptophan. D genes are given only for firm matches. Expanded clones get a size class; other rows say once, few or many, or leave the size out.

D gene	V gene	clone size	CDR3 length	J gene	CDR3 DNA	CDR3 protein
TRBD2	TRBV4-3	NA	17	TRBJ2-2	TGCGCCAGCAGCCTACTAGCGGGGGGCCGTATGAGCGGGGAGCTGTTTTTT	CASSLLAGGRMSGELFF
TRBD2	TRBV19	NA	13	TRBJ2-5	TGTGCCAGTAGTCCTCGACTAGCTGAGACCCAGTACTTC	CASSPRLAETQYF
TRBD1	TRBV5-4	NA	14	TRBJ2-1	TGTGCCAGCAGCTTAAACAGGGGTAACAATGAGCAGTTCTTC	CASSLNRGNNEQFF
NA	TRBV27	NA	14	TRBJ2-7	TGTGCCAGCAGCCTTCGGGACTCCTCCACCGAGCAGTACTTC	CASSLRDSSTEQYF
TRBD1	TRBV18	NA	17	TRBJ2-5	TGTGCCAGCTCACCGGTTATCCGGGACAGGGGGCAAGAGACCCAGTACTTC	CASSPVIRDRGQETQYF
TRBD1	TRBV7-6	NA	13	TRBJ2-7	TGTGCCAGCACTCAGGGGGCTGGGCCCGAGCAGTACTTC	CASTQGAGPEQYF
TRBD1	TRBV7-2	once	17	TRBJ1-1	TGTGCCAGCAGCTTAGGTCAATACAGGGGAAGGAACACTGAAGCTTTCTTT	CASSLGQYRGRNTEAFF
TRBD1	TRBV5-1	NA	19	TRBJ2-6	TGCGCCAGCAGCTTGACCTTGGACAGGGGGAGCTCTGGGGCCAACGTCCTGACTTTC	CASSLTLDRGSSGANVLTF
NA	TRBV4-1	NA	19	TRBJ2-6	TGCGCCAGCAGCCAAGACAGGGGTGCAGGGTACTCTGGGGCCAACGTCCTGACTTTC	CASSQDRGAGYSGANVLTF
NA	TRBV4-3	NA	14	TRBJ1-2	TGCGCCAGCAGCCAAGGACAGGTTGACTATGGCTACACCTTC	CASSQGQVDYGYTF
NA	TRBV7-3	few	13	TRBJ1-6	TGTGCCAGCAGCTTCTGGGAGAATTCACCCCTCCACTTT	CASSFWENSPLHF
NA	TRBV4-3	few	17	TRBJ2-6	TGCGCCAGCAGCCAAGGGGACTTGTCCTCTGGGGCCAACGGCCTGACTTTC	CASSQGDLSSGANGLTF
NA	TRBV9	NA	15	TRBJ1-2	TGTGCCAGCAGCGTAGAATGGGCAGCCAACTATGGCTACACCTTC	CASSVEWAANYGYTF
NA	TRBV11-2	NA	14	TRBJ1-2	TGTGCCAGCAGCTTATGGGACACTAACTATGGCTACACCTTC	CASSLWDTNYGYTF
TRBD1	TRBV5-4	NA	15	TRBJ2-5	TGTGCCAGCAGCGATGGACAGGGGTCCCAAGAGACCCAGTACTTC	CASSDGQGSQETQYF
TRBD1	TRBV10-3	NA	12	TRBJ1-4	TGTGCCATCGGGACAGGGCCTGAAAAACTGTTTTTT	CAIGTGPEKLFF
NA	TRBV18	few	15	TRBJ1-3	TGTGCCAGCTCACGTTCGTCAGGGCCTGGAAACACCATATATTTT	CASSRSSGPGNTIYF
NA	TRBV7-8	NA	14	TRBJ2-5	TGTGCCAGCAGCCCCCGACTAGGACAAGAGACCCAGTACTTC	CASSPRLGQETQYF
NA	TRBV5-4	NA	14	TRBJ1-6	TGTGCCAGCAGCCCACAGGGAATAGATTCACCCCTCCACTTT	CASSPQGIDSPLHF
TRBD1	TRBV5-6	few	17	TRBJ1-4	TGTGCCAGCAACCGGGACAGGGGATCTGCAACTAATGAAAAACTGTTTTTT	CASNRDRGSATNEKLFF
TRBD1	TRBV27	NA	13	TRBJ2-3	TGTGCCAGCACCTTACGTGGACAGGGAGAACCGTATTTT	CASTLRGQGEPYF
NA	TRBV7-2	NA	11	TRBJ2-3	TGTGCCAGCAGCCCCGGTGTAAGGCAGTATTTT	CASSPGVRQYF
TRBD2	TRBV6-6	once	14	TRBJ2-7	TGTGCCAGCAGCCCACCGGGACTATCCTACGAGCAGTACTTC	CASSPPGLSYEQYF
NA	TRBV9	once	18	TRBJ2-6	TGTGCCAGCAGCCTAAGCCAGGGGGAGGCCCTTGGGGCCAACGTCCTGACTTTC	CASSLSQGEALGANVLTF
TRBD1	TRBV6-1	NA	15	TRBJ1-6	TGTGCCAGCGGGACAGGGGGCGCGGGGAATTCACCCCTCCACTTT	CASGTGGAGNSPLHF
NA	TRBV18	NA	13	TRBJ1-2	TGTGCCAGCTCAGTACAGGGCACCTATGGCTACACCTTC	CASSVQGTYGYTF
NA	TRBV11-2	once	12	TRBJ1-2	TGTGCCAGCAGCTTAGCCCGGTATGGCTACACCTTC	CASSLARYGYTF
NA	TRBV5-5	few	16	TRBJ2-6	TGTGCCAGCAAAGTGGGGGACATAACCGGGGCCAACGTCCTGACTTTC	CASKVGDITGANVLTF
TRBD1	TRBV7-2	few	17	TRBJ2-5	TGTGCCAGCAGCTTAGCGGTTTTGACAGGGGGAAGGGAGACCCAGTACTTC	CASSLAVLTGGRETQYF
TRBD2	TRBV30	NA	16	TRBJ2-3	TGTGCCTGGAGGAAGGGGACTAGCGGGGGGGCAGATACGCAGTATTTT	CAWRKGTSGGADTQYF
NA	TRBV9	NA	14	TRBJ2-7	TGTGCCAGCAGCGTGGCCCCCGCGGGTGGGGAGCAGTACTTC	CASSVAPAGGEQYF